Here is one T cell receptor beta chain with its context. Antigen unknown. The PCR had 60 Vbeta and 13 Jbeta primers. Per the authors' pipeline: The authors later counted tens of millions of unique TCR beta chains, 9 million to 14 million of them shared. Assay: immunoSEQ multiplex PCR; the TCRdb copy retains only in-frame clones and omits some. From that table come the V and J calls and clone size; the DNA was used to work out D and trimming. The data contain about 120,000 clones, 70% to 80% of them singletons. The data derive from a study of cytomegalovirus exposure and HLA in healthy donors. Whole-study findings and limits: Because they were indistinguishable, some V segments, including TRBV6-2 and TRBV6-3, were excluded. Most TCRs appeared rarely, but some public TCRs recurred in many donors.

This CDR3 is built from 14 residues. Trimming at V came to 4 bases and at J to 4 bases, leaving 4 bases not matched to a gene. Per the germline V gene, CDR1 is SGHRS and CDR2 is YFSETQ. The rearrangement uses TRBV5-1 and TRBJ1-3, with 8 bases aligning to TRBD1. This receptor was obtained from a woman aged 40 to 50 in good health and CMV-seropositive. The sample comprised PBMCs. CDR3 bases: TGCGCCAGCAGCATCAGGGGGCAAGGAAACACCATATATTTT. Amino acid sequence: CASSIRGQGNTIYF.